One sample yielded the 15 T cell receptor beta chains listed below, sequenced in a study of T cell responses to AZD1222 COVID-19 vaccine. Repertoires were generated with immunoSEQ multiplex PCR, while TCRdb's copy carries only in-frame clones and drops some. The data hold 130,000 to 150,000 clones, with about 91% observed a single time. The source material was peripheral blood, sampled on day 0 of AZD1222 vaccination. All receptors come from an adult in good health.

The gene calls are TRBV14 and TRBJ2-7; 7 nucleotides match TRBD2. The V gene's germline CDR1 is SGHDN and CDR2 FVKESK. The V and J ends lost 11 bases and 0 bases, in that order; junction bases with no gene match: 7. The CDR3 sequence is 13 residues long. The CDR3 DNA reads TGTGCCTACGTGCGGGGGAGCTCCTACGAGCAGTACTTC. The encoded protein is CAYVRGSSYEQYF.

In its sample, this clone was seen a few times. CDR3 bases: TGTGCCAGCAGCCGACAGGGGGGGTTGGGAGGCTACACCTTC. Its protein product is CASSRQGGLGGYTF. The rearrangement links TRBV3-1 (or the pseudogene TRBV3-2) to TRBJ1-2; the match to TRBD1 covers 9 bases. CDR1 and CDR2 (germline): LGHDT, YNNKEL (reference sequence). V lost 4 bases to trimming and J lost 8 bases; unmatched junction nucleotides: 8. CDR3 length: 14 amino acids.

This rearrangement joins TRBV5-1 to TRBJ2-7, with TRBD1 identical over 10 bases. Trimming removed 4 bases from V and 3 bases from J; junction bases left unmatched: 7. In germline, CDR1 is SGHRS, CDR2 YFSETQ. The CDR3 has 15 residues. The CDR3 here is CASSARDRGLYEQYF. In DNA, the CDR3 is TGCGCCAGCAGCGCCCGGGACAGGGGCCTCTACGAGCAGTACTTC.

This clone showed up just once. The chain couples TRBV2 to TRBJ1-1, with 8 bases fitting TRBD1. The V gene's germline CDR1 is SNHLY and CDR2 FYNNEI. This CDR3 is 17 amino acids long. V trimming: 3 bases; J trimming: 2 bases; junction bases outside the gene matches: 11. This CDR3 reads CASSDPGQGGFNTEAFF. As DNA, the CDR3 is TGTGCCAGCAGTGACCCTGGACAGGGCGGTTTTAACACTGAAGCTTTCTTT.

This chain links TRBV7-2 with TRBJ2-7; D gene ambiguous. The CDR3 runs to 16 residues. With 1 base removed from V and 1 base from J, the gap between germline ends came to 14 bases. Germline assignment: CDR1 SGHTA and CDR2 FQGNSA. In DNA form, the CDR3 reads TGTGCCAGCAGCTTAGGGCCAAGTCAATTATCCTACGAGCAGTACTTC. Translating gives CASSLGPSQLSYEQYF.

V and J are TRBV27 and TRBJ1-6, with D possibly being TRBD1 (6 bases). Trimming took 3 bases from V and 6 from J, leaving 12 bases between them. This CDR3 is built from 15 residues. Per germline, CDR1 MNHEY and CDR2 SMNVEV (reference sequence). This CDR3 is CASSFRTAGNSPLHF. The CDR3 nucleotides read TGTGCCAGCAGTTTCCGGACAGCCGGTAATTCACCCCTCCACTTT.

This chain uses TRBV5-1 with TRBJ1-6, with TRBD1 matching 10 bases. J was trimmed by 14 bases and V by 4 bases; bases with no gene match: 9. The CDR3 spans 14 residues. CDR1 SGHRS and CDR2 YFSETQ come from the germline V gene. The DNA for the CDR3 is TGCGCCAGCAGCCCGGGACAGGGGAATACGGCCCTCCACTTT. Its protein is CASSPGQGNTALHF.

The V gene is TRBV7-5, the J gene TRBJ2-7. TRBV7-5 is classified as a pseudogene. This CDR3 spans 13 amino acids. DNA for the CDR3: TGTGCCAGAAGGAGGGACGCCTCCTACGAGCAGTACTTC. It encodes CARRRDASYEQYF.

The V and J genes are TRBV18 and TRBJ1-2; D gene unclear. The CDR3 covers 14 residues. The germline gives CDR1 KGHSH, CDR2 LQKENI. Trimming took 3 bases from V and 2 from J, leaving 10 bases between them. CDR3 sequence: CASSPVTENYGYTF. In DNA, the CDR3 is TGTGCCAGCTCACCTGTGACGGAGAACTATGGCTACACCTTC.

The rearrangement links TRBV5-1 to TRBJ2-5; 7 bases are shared with TRBD1. The ends lost 0 bases at V and 3 bases at J; junction bases unmatched: 11. Germline CDR1 SGHRS, CDR2 YFSETQ. The CDR3 contains 17 residues. CDR3 protein: CASSLALERGRKETQYF. In DNA form, the CDR3 reads TGCGCCAGCAGCTTGGCCCTGGAGAGGGGGCGTAAAGAGACCCAGTACTTC. The complete variable domain, with remaining parts taken from reference TRBV5-1 and TRBJ2-5, reads KAGVTQTPRYLIKTRGQQVTLSCSPISGHRSVSWYQQTPGQGLQFLFEYFSETQRNKGNFPGRFSGRQFSNSRSEMNVSTLELGDSALYLCASSLALERGRKETQYFGPGTRLLVL.

This chain uses TRBV11-2 with TRBJ2-2, with 8 bases lining up with TRBD1. Germline CDR1 SGHAT, CDR2 FQNNGV. V shed 1 base and J 1 base; nucleotides not matched to a gene: 5. The CDR3 is 17 amino acids. The CDR3 sequence is CASSLVRQGRNTGELFF. CDR3 nucleotides: TGTGCCAGCAGCTTAGTCCGACAGGGGCGGAACACCGGGGAGCTGTTTTTT.

V usage is TRBV1 and J usage is TRBJ1-4. TRBV1 is labeled a pseudogene. The length of the CDR3 is 17 residues. CDR3 protein: CTSSQDLERYPNEKLFF. CDR3 in DNA: TGCACCAGCAGCCAAGATCTTGAGAGGTATCCTAATGAAAAACTGTTTTTT.

The genes are TRBV19 and TRBJ2-7; either TRBD1 or TRBD2 may fit D (5 bases each). The CDR3 is made up of 17 amino acids. CDR1 and CDR2 from the germline V gene are LNHDA and SQIVND (reference sequence). V lost 1 base to trimming and J lost 2 bases, with 18 bases between them. In DNA, the CDR3 is TGTGCCAGTAGTATAGGGGGCGGAGGAGTTCGAGCCTACGAGCAGTACTTC. This gives the protein CASSIGGGGVRAYEQYF. Complete variable domain (other parts from reference TRBV19 and TRBJ2-7): DGGITQSPKYLFRKEGQNVTLSCEQNLNHDAMYWYRQDPGQGLRLIYYSQIVNDFQKGDIAEGYSVSREKKESFPLTVTSAQKNPTAFYLCASSIGGGGVRAYEQYFGPGTRLTVT.

This clone was seen only a few times. The genes are TRBV7-2 and TRBJ2-7; 10 nucleotides agree with TRBD2. The CDR3 spans 15 residues. V dropped 1 base and J dropped 3; count of bases not matched to a gene: 3. The germline V gene has CDR1 SGHTA and CDR2 FQGNSA. CDR3 nucleotides: TGTGCCAGCAGCTTAGTACTAGCGGGGTACTACGAGCAGTACTTC. It specifies CASSLVLAGYYEQYF. The variable domain in full, with the rest retrieved from reference TRBV7-2 and TRBJ2-7, is GAGVSQSPSNKVTEKGKDVELRCDPISGHTALYWYRQSLGQGLEFLIYFQGNSAPDKSGLPSDRFSAERTGGSVSTLTIQRTQQEDSAVYLCASSLVLAGYYEQYFGPGTRLTVT.

V usage is TRBV5-1 and J usage is TRBJ1-4, with D uncertain. From germline, CDR1 is SGHRS and CDR2 YFSETQ. V was shortened by 0 bases and J by 4 bases, with 7 bases between the two germline ends. CDR3 length: 14 amino acids. CDR3 in DNA: TGCGCCAGCAGCTTGGGCAGCAATAATGAAAAACTGTTTTTT. This codes for CASSLGSNNEKLFF.